This TCR beta chain comes out of a study of cytomegalovirus exposure and HLA in healthy donors. This CDR3 is 14 amino acids long. Notes on the study in general: Earlier analysis looked at TCR beta V segments, and most were productive about 90% or about 30% of the time.

The PCR had 60 Vbeta and 13 Jbeta primers. Assay used: immunoSEQ multiplex PCR; TCRdb lists only in-frame clones, some missing. This sample has about 130,000 clones; around 81% occur once, and the top ten carry 0.95% to 1.5%. Points on this clone: What it recognizes is unknown.

Sequenced input: PBMCs. The rearrangement links TRBV21-1 to TRBJ2-5; the table's D call TRBD1 went unverified against the DNA. TRBV21-1 is a pseudogene. This receptor was identified in a female donor in good health and CMV-seronegative. CDR3 loop: CASRSDRLQETQYF. Written as DNA, the CDR3 is TGTGCCAGCAGGTCGGACAGACTTCAAGAGACCCAGTACTTC.